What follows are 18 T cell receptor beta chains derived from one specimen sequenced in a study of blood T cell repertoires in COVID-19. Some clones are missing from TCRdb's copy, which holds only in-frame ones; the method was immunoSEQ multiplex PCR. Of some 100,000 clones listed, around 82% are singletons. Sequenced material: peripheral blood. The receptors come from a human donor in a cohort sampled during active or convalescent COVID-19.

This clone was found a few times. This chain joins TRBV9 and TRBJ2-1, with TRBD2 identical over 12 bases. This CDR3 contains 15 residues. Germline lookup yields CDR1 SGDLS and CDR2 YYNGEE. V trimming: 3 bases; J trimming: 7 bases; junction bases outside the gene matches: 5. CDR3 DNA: TGTGCCAGCAGCGGGGGACTAGCGGGCTCTAATGAGCAGTTCTTC. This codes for CASSGGLAGSNEQFF.

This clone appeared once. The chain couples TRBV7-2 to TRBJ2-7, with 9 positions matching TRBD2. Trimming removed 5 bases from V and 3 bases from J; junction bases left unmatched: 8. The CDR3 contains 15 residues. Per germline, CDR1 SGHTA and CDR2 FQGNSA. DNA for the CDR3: TGTGCCAGCAGCAGCCGGATAGCGGGAGTCTACGAGCAGTACTTC. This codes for CASSSRIAGVYEQYF. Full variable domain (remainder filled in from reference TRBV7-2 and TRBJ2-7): GAGVSQSPSNKVTEKGKDVELRCDPISGHTALYWYRQSLGQGLEFLIYFQGNSAPDKSGLPSDRFSAERTGGSVSTLTIQRTQQEDSAVYLCASSSRIAGVYEQYFGPGTRLTVT.

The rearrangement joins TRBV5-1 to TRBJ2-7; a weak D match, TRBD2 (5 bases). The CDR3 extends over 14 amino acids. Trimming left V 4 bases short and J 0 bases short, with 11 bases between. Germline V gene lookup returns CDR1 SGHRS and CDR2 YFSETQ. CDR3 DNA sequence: TGCGCCAGCAGCGTAGACGGAGGCTCCTACGAGCAGTACTTC. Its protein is CASSVDGGSYEQYF.

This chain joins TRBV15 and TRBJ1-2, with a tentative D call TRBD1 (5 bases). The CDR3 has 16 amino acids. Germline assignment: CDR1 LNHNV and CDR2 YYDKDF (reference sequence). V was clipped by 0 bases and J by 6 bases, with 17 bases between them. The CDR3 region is CATSRDPTEGTHGYTF. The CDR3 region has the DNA TGTGCCACCAGCAGAGATCCCACGGAGGGGACCCATGGCTACACCTTC.

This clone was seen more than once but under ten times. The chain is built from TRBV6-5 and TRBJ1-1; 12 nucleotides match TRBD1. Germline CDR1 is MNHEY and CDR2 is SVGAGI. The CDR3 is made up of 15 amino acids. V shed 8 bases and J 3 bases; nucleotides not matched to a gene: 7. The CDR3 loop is CASWGQGAGDTEAFF. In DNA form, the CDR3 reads TGTGCCAGCTGGGGACAGGGGGCTGGGGACACTGAAGCTTTCTTT.

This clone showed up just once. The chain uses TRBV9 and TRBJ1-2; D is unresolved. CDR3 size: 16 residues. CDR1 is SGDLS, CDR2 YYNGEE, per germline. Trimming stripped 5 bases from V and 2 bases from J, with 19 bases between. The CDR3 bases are TGTGCCAGCAGGGACGACCCGGGATCCCAAAACTATGGCTACACCTTC. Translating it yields CASRDDPGSQNYGYTF.

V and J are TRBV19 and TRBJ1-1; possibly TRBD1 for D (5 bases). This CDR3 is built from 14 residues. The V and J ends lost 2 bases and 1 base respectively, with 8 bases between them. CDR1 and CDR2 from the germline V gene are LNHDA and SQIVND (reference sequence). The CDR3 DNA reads TGTGCCAGTAGTATATGGGGGGGGAACACTGAAGCTTTCTTT. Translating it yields CASSIWGGNTEAFF.

The CDR3 sequence: CASSQYRTYNEQFF. The CDR3 DNA follows: TGTGCCAGCAGCCAATACAGGACCTACAATGAGCAGTTCTTC. This chain uses TRBV14 with TRBJ2-1; D may be TRBD1 (5 bases). The CDR3 spans 14 residues. V gave up 2 bases and J gave up 2 bases, with 7 bases separating them. Germline CDR1 and CDR2: SGHDN and FVKESK.

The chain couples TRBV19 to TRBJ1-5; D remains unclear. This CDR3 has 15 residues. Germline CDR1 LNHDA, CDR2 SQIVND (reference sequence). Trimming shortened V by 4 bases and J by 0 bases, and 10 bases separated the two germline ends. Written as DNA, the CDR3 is TGTGCCAGTAGTAGAGGGATATATAGCAATCAGCCCCAGCATTTT. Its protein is CASSRGIYSNQPQHF.

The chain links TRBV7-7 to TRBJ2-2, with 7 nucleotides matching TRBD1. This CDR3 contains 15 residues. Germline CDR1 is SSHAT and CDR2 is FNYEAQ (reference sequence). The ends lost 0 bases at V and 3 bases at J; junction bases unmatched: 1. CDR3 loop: CASSLAGTDTGELFF. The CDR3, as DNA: TGTGCCAGCAGCTTAGCCGGGACAGACACCGGGGAGCTGTTTTTT.

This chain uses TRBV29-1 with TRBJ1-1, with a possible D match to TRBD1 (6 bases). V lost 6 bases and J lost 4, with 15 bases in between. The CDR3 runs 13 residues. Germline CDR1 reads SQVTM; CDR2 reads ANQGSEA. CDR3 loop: CSVDPGHATEAFF. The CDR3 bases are TGCAGCGTGGATCCGGGACATGCCACTGAAGCTTTCTTT.

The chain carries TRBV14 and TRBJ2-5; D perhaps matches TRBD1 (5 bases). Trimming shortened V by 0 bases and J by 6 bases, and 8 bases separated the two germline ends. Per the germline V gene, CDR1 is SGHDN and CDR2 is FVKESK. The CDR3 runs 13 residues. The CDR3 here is CASSQDLGQTQYF. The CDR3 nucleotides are TGTGCCAGCAGCCAAGATTTGGGGCAGACCCAGTACTTC.

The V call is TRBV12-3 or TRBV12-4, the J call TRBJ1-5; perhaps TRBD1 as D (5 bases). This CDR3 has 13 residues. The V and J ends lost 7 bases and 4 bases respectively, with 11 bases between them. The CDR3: CASTPTVNQPQHF. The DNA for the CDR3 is TGTGCCAGCACCCCGACAGTAAATCAGCCCCAGCATTTT.

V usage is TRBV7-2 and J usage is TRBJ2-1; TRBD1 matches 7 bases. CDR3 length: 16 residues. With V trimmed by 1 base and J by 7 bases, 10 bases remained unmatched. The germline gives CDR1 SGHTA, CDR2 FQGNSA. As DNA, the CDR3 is TGTGCCAGCAGCTTAGGATCGACAGGGAGTTCGAATGAGCAGTTCTTC. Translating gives CASSLGSTGSSNEQFF.

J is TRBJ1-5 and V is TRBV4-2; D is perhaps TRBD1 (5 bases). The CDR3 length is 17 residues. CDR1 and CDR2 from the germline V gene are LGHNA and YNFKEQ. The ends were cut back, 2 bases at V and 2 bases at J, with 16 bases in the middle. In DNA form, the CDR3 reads TGTGCCAGCAGCCAATTGTTTGGCAGGGTGGGCAATCAGCCCCAGCATTTT. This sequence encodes CASSQLFGRVGNQPQHF.

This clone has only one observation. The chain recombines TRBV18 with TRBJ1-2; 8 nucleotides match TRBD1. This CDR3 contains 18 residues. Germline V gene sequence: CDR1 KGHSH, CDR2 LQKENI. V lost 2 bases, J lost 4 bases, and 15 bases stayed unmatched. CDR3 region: CASSPMSFSTGGGYGYTF. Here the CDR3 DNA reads TGTGCCAGCTCACCAATGTCATTCTCCACAGGGGGTGGCTATGGCTACACCTTC.

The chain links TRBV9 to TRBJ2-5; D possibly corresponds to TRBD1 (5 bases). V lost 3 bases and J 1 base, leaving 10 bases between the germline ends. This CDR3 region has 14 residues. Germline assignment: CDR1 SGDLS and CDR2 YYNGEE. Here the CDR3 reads CASSGGLTQETQYF. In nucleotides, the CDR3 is TGTGCCAGCAGCGGGGGCCTCACCCAAGAGACCCAGTACTTC.

The CDR3 DNA reads as TGTGCCAGCAGCCTCAACACCGGGGAGCTGTTTTTT. Translated: CASSLNTGELFF. The chain carries TRBV12-3 or TRBV12-4 and TRBJ2-2, with D unclear. This CDR3 is 12 amino acids long. V was shortened by 6 bases and J by 2 bases, with 4 bases between the two germline ends.